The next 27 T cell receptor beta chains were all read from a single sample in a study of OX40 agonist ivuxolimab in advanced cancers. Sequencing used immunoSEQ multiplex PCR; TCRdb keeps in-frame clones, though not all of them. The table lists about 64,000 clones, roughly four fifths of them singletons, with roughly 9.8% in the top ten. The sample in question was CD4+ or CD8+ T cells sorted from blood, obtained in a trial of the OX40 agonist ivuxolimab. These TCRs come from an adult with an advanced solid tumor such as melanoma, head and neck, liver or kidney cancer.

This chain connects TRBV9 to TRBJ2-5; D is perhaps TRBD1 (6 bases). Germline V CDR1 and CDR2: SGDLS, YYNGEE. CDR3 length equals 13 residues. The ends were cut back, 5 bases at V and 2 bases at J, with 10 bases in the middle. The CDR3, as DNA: TGTGCCAGCAGTAGGACAGTACAAGAGACCCAGTACTTC. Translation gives CASSRTVQETQYF. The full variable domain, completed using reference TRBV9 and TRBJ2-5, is DSGVTQTPKHLITATGQRVTLRCSPRSGDLSVYWYQQSLDQGLQFLIQYYNGEERAKGNILERFSAQQFPDLHSELNLSSLELGDSALYFCASSRTVQETQYFGPGTRLLVL.

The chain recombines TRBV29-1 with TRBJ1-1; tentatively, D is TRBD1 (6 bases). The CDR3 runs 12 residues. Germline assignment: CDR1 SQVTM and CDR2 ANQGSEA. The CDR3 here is CSTGGLNTEAFF. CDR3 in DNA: TGCAGTACTGGGGGCCTGAACACTGAAGCTTTCTTT.

The chain's CDR3 is CATSRAVSGRTLRNEQFF. CDR3 DNA sequence: TGTGCCACCAGCAGGGCTGTCAGCGGGAGGACACTAAGGAATGAGCAGTTCTTC. V and J are TRBV15 and TRBJ2-1; TRBD2 agrees at 9 bases. Trimming cost V 3 bases and J 7 bases; bases outside gene matches: 16. The germline gives CDR1 LNHNV, CDR2 YYDKDF (reference sequence). The CDR3 contains 18 residues.

CDR3 sequence: CASNPEGYSPLHF. CDR3 DNA: TGTGCCAGCAATCCCGAGGGGTATTCACCCCTCCACTTT. The chain recombines TRBV25-1 with TRBJ1-6; tentative D call: TRBD1 (5 bases). Germline CDR1 reads MGHDK; CDR2 reads SYGVNS. Trimming stripped 7 bases from V and 8 bases from J, with 12 bases between. This CDR3 contains 13 residues.

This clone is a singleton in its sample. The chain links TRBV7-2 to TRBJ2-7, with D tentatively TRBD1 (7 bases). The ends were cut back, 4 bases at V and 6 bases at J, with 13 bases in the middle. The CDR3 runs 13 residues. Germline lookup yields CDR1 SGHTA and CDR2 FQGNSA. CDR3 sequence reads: CASSSQGGGEQYF. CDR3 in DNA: TGTGCCAGCAGCTCTCAGGGGGGAGGCGAGCAGTACTTC. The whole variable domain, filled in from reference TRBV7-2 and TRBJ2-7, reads GAGVSQSPSNKVTEKGKDVELRCDPISGHTALYWYRQSLGQGLEFLIYFQGNSAPDKSGLPSDRFSAERTGGSVSTLTIQRTQQEDSAVYLCASSSQGGGEQYFGPGTRLTVT.

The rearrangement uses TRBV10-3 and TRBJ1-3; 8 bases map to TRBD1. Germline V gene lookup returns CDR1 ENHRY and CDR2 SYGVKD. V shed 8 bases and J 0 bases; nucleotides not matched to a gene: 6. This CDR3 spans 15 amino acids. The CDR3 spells CAIGGQAVSGNTIYF. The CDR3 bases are TGTGCCATCGGGGGACAGGCAGTCTCTGGAAACACCATATATTTT.

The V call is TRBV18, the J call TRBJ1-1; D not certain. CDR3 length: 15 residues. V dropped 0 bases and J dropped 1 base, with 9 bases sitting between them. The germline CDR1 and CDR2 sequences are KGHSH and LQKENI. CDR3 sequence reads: CASSPPSSGNTEAFF. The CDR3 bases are TGTGCCAGCTCACCACCTTCGTCAGGGAACACTGAAGCTTTCTTT.

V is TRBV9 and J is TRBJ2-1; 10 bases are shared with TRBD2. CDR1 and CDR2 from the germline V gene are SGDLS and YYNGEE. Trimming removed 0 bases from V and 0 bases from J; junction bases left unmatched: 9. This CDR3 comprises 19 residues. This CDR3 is CASSVAVAGGSFSYNEQFF. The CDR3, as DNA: TGTGCCAGCAGCGTAGCTGTAGCGGGAGGATCATTCTCCTACAATGAGCAGTTCTTC.

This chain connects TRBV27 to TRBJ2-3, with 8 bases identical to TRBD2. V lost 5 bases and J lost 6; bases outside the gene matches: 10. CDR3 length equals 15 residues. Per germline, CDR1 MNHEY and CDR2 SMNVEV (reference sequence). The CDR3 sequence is CASSPHAGGGDTQYF. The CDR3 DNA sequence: TGTGCCAGCAGTCCCCACGCGGGGGGCGGGGATACGCAGTATTTT.

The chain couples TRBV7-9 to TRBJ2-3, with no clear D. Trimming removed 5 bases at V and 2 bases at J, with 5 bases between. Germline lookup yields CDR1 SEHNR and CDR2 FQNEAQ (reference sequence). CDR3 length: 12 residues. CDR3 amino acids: CASSPSTDTQYF. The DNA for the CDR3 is TGTGCCAGCAGCCCCTCCACAGATACGCAGTATTTT. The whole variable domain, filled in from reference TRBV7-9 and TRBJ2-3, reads DTGVSQNPRHKITKRGQNVTFRCDPISEHNRLYWYRQTLGQGPEFLTYFQNEAQLEKSRLLSDRFSAERPKGSFSTLEIQRTEQGDSAMYLCASSPSTDTQYFGPGTRLTVL.

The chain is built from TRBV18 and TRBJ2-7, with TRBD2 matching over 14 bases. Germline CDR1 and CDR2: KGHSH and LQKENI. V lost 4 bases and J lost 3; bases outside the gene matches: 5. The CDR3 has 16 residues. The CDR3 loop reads CASSLRTSGRYYEQYF. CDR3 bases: TGTGCCAGCTCACTTAGGACTAGCGGGAGGTACTACGAGCAGTACTTC.

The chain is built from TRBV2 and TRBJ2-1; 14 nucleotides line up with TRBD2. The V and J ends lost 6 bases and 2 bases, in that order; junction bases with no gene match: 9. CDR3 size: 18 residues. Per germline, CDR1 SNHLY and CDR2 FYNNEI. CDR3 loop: CASSIGTSGSDAYNEQFF. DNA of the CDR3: TGTGCCAGCAGCATCGGGACTAGCGGGAGTGACGCCTACAATGAGCAGTTCTTC.

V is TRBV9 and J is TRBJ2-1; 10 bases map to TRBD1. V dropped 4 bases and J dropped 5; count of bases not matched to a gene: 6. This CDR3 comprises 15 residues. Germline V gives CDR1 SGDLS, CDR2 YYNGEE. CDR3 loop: CASSPRTGGDNEQFF. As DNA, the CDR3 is TGTGCCAGCAGCCCTCGGACAGGGGGTGACAATGAGCAGTTCTTC.

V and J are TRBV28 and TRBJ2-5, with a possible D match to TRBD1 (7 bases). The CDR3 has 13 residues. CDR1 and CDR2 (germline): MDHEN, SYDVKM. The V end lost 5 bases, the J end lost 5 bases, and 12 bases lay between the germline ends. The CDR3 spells CASSLTGRETQYF. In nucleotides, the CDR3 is TGTGCCAGCAGTCTGACAGGGAGGGAGACCCAGTACTTC.

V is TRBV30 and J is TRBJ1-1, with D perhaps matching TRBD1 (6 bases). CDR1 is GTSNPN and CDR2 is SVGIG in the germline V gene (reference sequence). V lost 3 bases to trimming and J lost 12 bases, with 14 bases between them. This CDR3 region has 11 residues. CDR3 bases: TGTGCCTGGAGGTACAGGGAGGAAACTTTCTTT. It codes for CAWRYREETFF.

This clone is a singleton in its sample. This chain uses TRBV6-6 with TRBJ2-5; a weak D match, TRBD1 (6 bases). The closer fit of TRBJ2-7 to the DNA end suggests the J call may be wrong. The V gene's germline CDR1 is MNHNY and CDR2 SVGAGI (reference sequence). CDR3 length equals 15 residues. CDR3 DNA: TGTGCCAGCAGTTACTCGATTCAGGGGTGGTACGAGCAGTACTTC. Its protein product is CASSYSIQGWYEQYF.

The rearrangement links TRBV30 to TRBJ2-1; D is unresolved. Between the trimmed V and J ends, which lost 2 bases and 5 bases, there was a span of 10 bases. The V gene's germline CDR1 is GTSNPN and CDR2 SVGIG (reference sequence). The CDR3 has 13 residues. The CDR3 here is CAWSPRLDNEQFF. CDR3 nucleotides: TGTGCCTGGAGTCCCAGGCTAGACAATGAGCAGTTCTTC. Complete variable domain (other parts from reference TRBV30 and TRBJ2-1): SQTIHQWPATLVQPVGSPLSLECTVEGTSNPNLYWYRQAAGRGLQLLFYSVGIGQISSEVPQNLSASRPQDRQFILSSKKLLLSDSGFYLCAWSPRLDNEQFFGPGTRLTVL.

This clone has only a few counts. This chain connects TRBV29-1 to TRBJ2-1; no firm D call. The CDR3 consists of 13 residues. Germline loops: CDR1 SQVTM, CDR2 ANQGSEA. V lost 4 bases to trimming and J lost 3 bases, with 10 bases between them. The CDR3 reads CSVVSLDYNEQFF. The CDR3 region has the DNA TGCAGCGTTGTTAGTTTAGACTACAATGAGCAGTTCTTC.

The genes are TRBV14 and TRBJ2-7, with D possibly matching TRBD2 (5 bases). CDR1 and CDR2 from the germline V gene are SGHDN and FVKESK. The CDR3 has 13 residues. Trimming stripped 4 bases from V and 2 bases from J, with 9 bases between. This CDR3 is CASSRGYTYEQYF. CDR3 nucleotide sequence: TGTGCCAGCAGCCGCGGGTATACCTACGAGCAGTACTTC.

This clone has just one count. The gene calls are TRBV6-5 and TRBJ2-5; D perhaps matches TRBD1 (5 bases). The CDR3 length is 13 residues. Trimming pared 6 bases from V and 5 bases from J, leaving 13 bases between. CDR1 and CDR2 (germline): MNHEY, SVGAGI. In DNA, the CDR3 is TGTGCCAGCAGCCGCGGACCAGGGGAGACCCAGTACTTC. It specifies CASSRGPGETQYF.

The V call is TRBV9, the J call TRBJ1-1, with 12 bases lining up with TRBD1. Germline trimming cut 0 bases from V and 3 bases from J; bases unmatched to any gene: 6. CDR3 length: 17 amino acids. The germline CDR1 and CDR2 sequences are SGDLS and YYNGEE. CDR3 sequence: CASSVVGQGARDTEAFF. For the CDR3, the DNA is TGTGCCAGCAGCGTAGTGGGACAGGGGGCTAGAGACACTGAAGCTTTCTTT.

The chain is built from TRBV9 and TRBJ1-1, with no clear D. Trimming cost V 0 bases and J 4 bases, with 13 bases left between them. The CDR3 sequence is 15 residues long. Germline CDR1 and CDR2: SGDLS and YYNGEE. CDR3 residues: CASSVEGEMSTEAFF. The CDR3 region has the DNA TGTGCCAGCAGCGTAGAAGGAGAGATGAGCACTGAAGCTTTCTTT.

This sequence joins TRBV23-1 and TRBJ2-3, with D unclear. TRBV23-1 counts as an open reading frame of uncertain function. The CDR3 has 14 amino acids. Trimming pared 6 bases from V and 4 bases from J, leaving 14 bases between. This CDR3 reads CASSHLLRPDTQYF. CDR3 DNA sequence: TGCGCCAGCAGCCACCTTCTGCGCCCAGATACGCAGTATTTT.

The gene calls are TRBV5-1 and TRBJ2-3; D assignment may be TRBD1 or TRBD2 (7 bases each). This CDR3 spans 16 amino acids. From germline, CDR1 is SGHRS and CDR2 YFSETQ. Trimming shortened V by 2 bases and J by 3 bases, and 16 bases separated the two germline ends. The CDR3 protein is CASSFETGRVTDTQYF. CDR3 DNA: TGCGCCAGCAGCTTCGAGACAGGGAGGGTGACAGATACGCAGTATTTT.

This CDR3 reads CASSEWGTSSTDTQYF. The CDR3 DNA reads TGTGCCAGCAGTGAATGGGGGACATCTAGCACAGATACGCAGTATTTT. The chain uses TRBV25-1 and TRBJ2-3, with D possibly being TRBD1 (6 bases). Germline CDR1 is MGHDK and CDR2 is SYGVNS. This CDR3 comprises 16 residues. Trimming removed 1 base from V and 0 bases from J, with 11 bases in between.

CDR3 protein: CASSFDMTGRNTGELFF. As DNA, the CDR3 is TGTGCCAGCAGCTTCGACATGACAGGGAGAAACACCGGGGAGCTGTTTTTT. The gene calls are TRBV7-9 and TRBJ2-2; 7 bases are a match to TRBD1. J gave up 2 bases and V 3 bases, and 9 bases lay outside the gene matches. Germline loops: CDR1 SEHNR, CDR2 FQNEAQ (reference sequence). The CDR3 has 17 residues.

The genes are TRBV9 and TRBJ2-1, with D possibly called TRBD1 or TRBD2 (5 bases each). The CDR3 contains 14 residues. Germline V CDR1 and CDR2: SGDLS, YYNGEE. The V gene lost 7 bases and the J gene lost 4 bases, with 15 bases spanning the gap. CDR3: CASATQGEYNEQFF. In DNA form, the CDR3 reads TGTGCCAGCGCAACCCAGGGAGAGTACAATGAGCAGTTCTTC.